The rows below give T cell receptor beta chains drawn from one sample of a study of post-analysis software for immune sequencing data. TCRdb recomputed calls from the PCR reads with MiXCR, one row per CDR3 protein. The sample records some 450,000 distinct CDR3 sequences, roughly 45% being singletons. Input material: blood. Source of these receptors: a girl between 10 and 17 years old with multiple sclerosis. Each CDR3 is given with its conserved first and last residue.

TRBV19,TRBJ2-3,CASSMRFGLAGTDTQYF
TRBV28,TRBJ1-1,CASRPNRGNTEAFF
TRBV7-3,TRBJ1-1,CASSLTRGRTTEAFF
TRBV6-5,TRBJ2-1,CASRAGLYNEQFF
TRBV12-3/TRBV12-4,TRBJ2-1,CASSPPAGSSYNEQFF
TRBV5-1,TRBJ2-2,CASSLEVKNTGELFF
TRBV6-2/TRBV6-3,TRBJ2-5,CASSYGGQSQETQYF
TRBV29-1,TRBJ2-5,CSVEEGIGGRTETQYF
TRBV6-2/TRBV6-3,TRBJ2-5,CASSSAGMKTQYF
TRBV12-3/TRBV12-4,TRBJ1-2,CASTSPPTVFNYGYTF
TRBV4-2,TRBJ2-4,CASSLQLAGGAKNIQYF
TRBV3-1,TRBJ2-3,CASSPGWDTITDTQYF
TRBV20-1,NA,CSASRTGYHEQYF
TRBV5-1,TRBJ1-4,CASSWTATNEKLFF
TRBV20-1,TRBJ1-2,CSAREPGGLIYGYTF
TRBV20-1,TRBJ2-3,CSARAGQGAGVTDAQYF
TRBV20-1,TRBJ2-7,CSANRDSTYEQYF